One sample yielded the 20 T cell receptor beta chains listed below, sequenced in a study of Ad26.COV2.S vaccination and SARS-CoV-2 variants. Assay: immunoSEQ multiplex PCR; the TCRdb copy retains only in-frame clones and omits some. The profile shows approximately 410,000 clones, about 92% of them singletons. As to treatment: 19 received Ad26.COV2.S at low or high dose, single or two shots; about 5 received placebo; per-sample allocation not given. The samples were gathered on day 63 after the first injection of vaccine or placebo. The sequencing here drew on peripheral blood, taken in a trial of Ad26.COV2.S vaccine versus placebo. These TCRs come from a person aged 18 to 59 who received the Ad26.COV2.S COVID-19 vaccine or a placebo.

This rearrangement joins TRBV5-4 to TRBJ1-1; the D gene is possibly TRBD1 (5 bases). CDR1 is SGHNT, CDR2 YYREEE, per germline (reference sequence). Between the trimmed V and J ends, which lost 9 bases and 1 base, there was a span of 13 bases. This CDR3 region has 13 residues. The CDR3 nucleotides are TGTGCCACCGTCAACACAGGGAACACTGAAGCTTTCTTT. It translates to CATVNTGNTEAFF.

This chain connects TRBV5-8 to TRBJ2-3, with D uncertain. Germline values: CDR1 SGHTS, CDR2 YDEGEE. The CDR3 loop spans 13 amino acids. The V and J ends lost 7 bases and 1 base respectively, with 10 bases between them. Written as DNA, the CDR3 is TGTGCCAGCGGTGGCCCCGGCACAGATACGCAGTATTTT. Its translation: CASGGPGTDTQYF.

V is TRBV4-2 and J is TRBJ2-5; TRBD2 aligns across 9 bases. The germline CDR1 and CDR2 sequences are LGHNA and YNFKEQ. The CDR3 has 16 residues. With 4 bases clipped from V and 0 bases from J, the junction kept 6 bases outside the gene matches. In DNA, the CDR3 is TGTGCCAGCAGCCGGGAGCGGGGGGCGGACCAAGAGACCCAGTACTTC. This codes for CASSRERGADQETQYF.

The V call is TRBV7-6, the J call TRBJ2-2; weak D call: TRBD1 (5 bases). The CDR3 extends over 15 amino acids. In germline, CDR1 is SGHVS, CDR2 FNYEAQ. Trimming shortened V by 3 bases and J by 5 bases, and 13 bases separated the two germline ends. The CDR3 DNA sequence: TGTGCCAGCAGCTTTCCAGGGTTCTGGACCGGGGAGCTGTTTTTT. This translates into CASSFPGFWTGELFF. Full variable domain (outside the CDR3, taken from reference TRBV7-6 and TRBJ2-2): GAGVSQSPRYKVTKRGQDVALRCDPISGHVSLYWYRQALGQGPEFLTYFNYEAQQDKSGLPNDRFSAERPEGSISTLTIQRTEQRDSAMYRCASSFPGFWTGELFFGEGSRLTVL.

The genes are TRBV19 and TRBJ1-4; D unclear. Germline V CDR1 and CDR2: LNHDA, SQIVND (reference sequence). The V end lost 0 bases, the J end lost 8 bases, and 10 bases lay between the germline ends. This CDR3 is built from 14 residues. In nucleotides, the CDR3 is TGTGCCAGTAGTATAGAACATCGTTGGGAAAAACTGTTTTTT. It codes for CASSIEHRWEKLFF.

On this clone: At the DNA level, this CDR3 is encoded by other sequences in the same sample as well. The chain recombines TRBV6-2 or TRBV6-3 with TRBJ1-2; 8 bases are a match to TRBD1. The V gene's germline CDR1 is MNHEY and CDR2 SVGEGT. The CDR3 consists of 16 residues. Trimming cost V 2 bases and J 0 bases; bases outside gene matches: 5. The CDR3 DNA sequence: TGTGCCAGCAGTTACCCCGGACAGGGAGCTAACTATGGCTACACCTTC. Protein sequence: CASSYPGQGANYGYTF.

The V gene is TRBV24-1, the J gene TRBJ2-1; D uncertain. There are 12 residues in the CDR3. From germline, CDR1 is KGHDR and CDR2 SFDVKD. Trimming cost V 0 bases and J 5 bases, with 1 base left between them. The CDR3 protein is CATSDLNNEQFF. The CDR3 DNA sequence: TGTGCCACCAGTGATTTGAACAATGAGCAGTTCTTC.

The genes are TRBV7-2 and TRBJ1-1, with D possibly matching TRBD1 (6 bases). V was shortened by 2 bases and J by 6 bases, with 10 bases between the two germline ends. The length of the CDR3 is 13 residues. Germline CDR1 SGHTA, CDR2 FQGNSA. The CDR3 loop is CASSLTGFAEAFF. DNA of the CDR3: TGTGCCAGCAGCTTAACAGGGTTCGCTGAAGCTTTCTTT.

The chain employs TRBV6-6 and TRBJ1-5; TRBD1 might be the D (6 bases). The CDR3 sequence is 15 residues long. Germline loops: CDR1 MNHNY, CDR2 SVGAGI (reference sequence). V shed 4 bases and J shed 2 bases, with 12 bases lying between them. The CDR3 sequence is CASSSDSNGNQPQHF. Here the CDR3 DNA reads TGTGCCAGCAGTTCGGACAGTAACGGCAATCAGCCCCAGCATTTT.

This chain joins TRBV27 and TRBJ2-2; a weak D match, TRBD1 (6 bases). Between the trimmed V and J ends, which lost 2 bases and 2 bases, there was a span of 18 bases. The CDR3 contains 18 residues. The germline V gene encodes CDR1 MNHEY and CDR2 SMNVEV (reference sequence). CDR3 protein: CASSLTPVRGSNTGELFF. The CDR3, as DNA: TGTGCCAGCAGTTTAACCCCCGTCAGGGGCTCCAACACCGGGGAGCTGTTTTTT.

J is TRBJ2-7 and V is TRBV7-2; 10 positions match TRBD2. V dropped 1 base and J dropped 2; count of bases not matched to a gene: 2. CDR3 length: 15 residues. Germline V gene data show CDR1 as SGHTA and CDR2 as FQGNSA. The CDR3 bases are TGTGCCAGCAGCTTAGTAAGCGGGGGGGCCTACGAGCAGTACTTC. Translation: CASSLVSGGAYEQYF.

The chain is built from TRBV6-2 or TRBV6-3 and TRBJ1-1, with D maybe TRBD1 (5 bases). V dropped 0 bases and J dropped 3 bases, with 14 bases sitting between them. This CDR3 has 16 amino acids. Germline V gene lookup returns CDR1 MNHEY and CDR2 SVGEGT. CDR3 in amino acids: CASSYSWDEPYTEAFF. In DNA form, the CDR3 reads TGTGCCAGCAGTTACTCGTGGGACGAGCCATACACTGAAGCTTTCTTT.

V and J are TRBV5-1 and TRBJ2-6; 8 bases are a match to TRBD2. The CDR3 covers 18 residues. The junction had 5 bases not matched to a gene; V was cut back by 0 bases and J by 0 bases. Germline V CDR1 and CDR2: SGHRS, YFSETQ. CDR3 residues: CASSLARGGSSGANVLTF. In DNA, the CDR3 is TGCGCCAGCAGCTTGGCACGCGGGGGGAGCTCTGGGGCCAACGTCCTGACTTTC.

The chain is built from TRBV5-4 and TRBJ1-1; a weak D match, TRBD1 (6 bases). The CDR3 consists of 15 residues. CDR1 and CDR2 (germline): SGHNT, YYREEE (reference sequence). Trimming took 0 bases from V and 7 from J, leaving 16 bases between them. The CDR3 DNA is TGTGCCAGCAGCTTGGATTGGGGACACATAAATGAAGCTTTCTTT. Its translation is CASSLDWGHINEAFF.

The chain employs TRBV18 and TRBJ2-5; 10 bases line up with TRBD1. The CDR3 spans 19 residues. Germline trimming cut 0 bases from V and 0 bases from J; bases unmatched to any gene: 10. The germline gives CDR1 KGHSH, CDR2 LQKENI. In DNA, the CDR3 is TGTGCCAGCTCACCACCGGGGACAGGGGCATTGCTGTACCAAGAGACCCAGTACTTC. The encoded protein is CASSPPGTGALLYQETQYF.

This clone was counted a single time. This chain links TRBV18 with TRBJ2-5; D may be TRBD1 (5 bases). Germline values: CDR1 KGHSH, CDR2 LQKENI. V lost 1 base, J lost 3 bases, and 12 bases lay in between. The CDR3 is 15 amino acids. The CDR3 DNA is TGTGCCAGCTCACCACGGTTCGACAGCAAAGAGACCCAGTACTTC. Its protein is CASSPRFDSKETQYF.

The chain uses TRBV5-3 and TRBJ2-7; 7 nucleotides match TRBD2. TRBV5-3 qualifies as an ORF whose function is uncertain. This CDR3 region has 16 residues. V lost 0 bases and J lost 1; bases outside the gene matches: 7. The CDR3 bases are TGTGCCAGAAGCTTGGCCCCAAGGGACTATTCCTACGAGCAGTACTTC. As protein: CARSLAPRDYSYEQYF.

The rearrangement uses TRBV6-4 and TRBJ1-1; tentatively, D is TRBD1 (5 bases). This CDR3 comprises 15 residues. CDR1 is MRHNA and CDR2 is SNTAGT in the germline V gene. V shed 6 bases and J shed 1 base, with 15 bases lying between them. The CDR3 spells CASRNPGRTNTEAFF. CDR3 sequence (DNA): TGTGCCAGCAGAAATCCGGGACGTACGAACACTGAAGCTTTCTTT.

This clone was observed once. The chain combines TRBV5-1 with TRBJ2-5, with TRBD1 identical over 7 bases. CDR3 length equals 15 residues. The junction had 7 bases not matched to a gene; V was cut back by 0 bases and J by 5 bases. CDR1 SGHRS and CDR2 YFSETQ come from the germline V gene. The CDR3 DNA is TGCGCCAGCAGCTTGGAGACAGGGATCCTGGAGACCCAGTACTTC. Translating it yields CASSLETGILETQYF. Supplemented by reference TRBV5-1 and TRBJ2-5, the full variable domain reads KAGVTQTPRYLIKTRGQQVTLSCSPISGHRSVSWYQQTPGQGLQFLFEYFSETQRNKGNFPGRFSGRQFSNSRSEMNVSTLELGDSALYLCASSLETGILETQYFGPGTRLLVL.

The chain combines TRBV5-1 with TRBJ1-4; possibly TRBD1 for D (5 bases). V was cut by 0 bases and J by 5 bases, with 11 bases left in between. The CDR3 consists of 15 residues. The germline gives CDR1 SGHRS, CDR2 YFSETQ. This chain's CDR3 is CASSLDRGENEKLFF. Written as DNA, the CDR3 is TGCGCCAGCAGCTTGGATCGGGGGGAGAATGAAAAACTGTTTTTT.